This entry is about one T cell receptor beta chain. The sample has other DNA sequences that encode this CDR3 too. Per the study methods: By means of reference gene primer amplification, nucleated cell counts were estimated. Clones were read by immunoSEQ multiplex PCR, and TCRdb kept only the in-frame ones, dropping some. D and trimming were read from the DNA, whereas the V and J calls and clone size are those reported in that table. The data hold about 350,000 clones, with approximately 88% observed a single time. Patients from Seattle were sampled longitudinally, starting during active infection. These data belong to a study of blood T cell repertoires in COVID-19. Study-level background: The analysed material was cDNA or gDNA that came from T cells, B-cell-depleted T cells, or PBMCs.

The germline V and J ends were trimmed by 2 bases and 1 base, with 5 bases remaining between them. Germline assignment: CDR1 MNHEY and CDR2 SMNVEV (reference sequence). The CDR3 extends over 13 amino acids. The receptor comes from a man aged 25-40 years with COVID-19, enrolled during active disease. J is TRBJ1-1 and V is TRBV27; D unresolved. Sample: peripheral blood. The CDR3 DNA sequence: TGTGCCAGCAGTTTAACCGGGAACACTGAAGCTTTCTTT. Amino acid sequence: CASSLTGNTEAFF.